This is a list of T cell receptor beta chains from one sample in a study of shared clonotypes between healthy human individuals. The data were produced by immunoSEQ multiplex PCR, yet TCRdb's version contains in-frame clones alone and is incomplete. This table holds a few million clones, 80% to 95% found once. Sequenced: naive CD4+ T cells from PBMCs. The receptors originated from a man between 18 and 35 years old in good health. Some clones in this sample may be carry-over from other donors' samples. Each CDR3 is given with its conserved first and last residue. Each record gives: V gene, D gene, J gene, clone size, CDR3 protein, CDR3 DNA. D genes are given only for firm matches. Clone size is given for some rows only: seen once, a few or many times, or a class if the clone is expanded.

TRBV14	NA	TRBJ2-3	NA	CASSQDRGHMAQYF	TGTGCCAGCAGCCAAGATCGGGGCCACATGGCCCAGTATTTT
TRBV6-1	NA	TRBJ1-1	NA	CASSELGGTEAFF	TGTGCCAGCAGTGAACTGGGGGGCACTGAAGCTTTCTTT
TRBV27	NA	TRBJ1-6	NA	CASSLRRVDSPLHF	TGTGCCAGCAGTTTACGCCGGGTAGATTCACCCCTCCACTTT
TRBV11-2	NA	TRBJ2-7	NA	CASSLSSEGREQYF	TGTGCCAGCAGCTTAAGTAGTGAGGGAAGGGAGCAGTACTTC
TRBV5-1	NA	TRBJ2-5	NA	CASSLVGGEETQYF	TGCGCCAGCAGCTTGGTGGGAGGAGAAGAGACCCAGTACTTC
TRBV5-1	NA	TRBJ1-1	once	CASSSTGDTEAFF	TGCGCCAGCAGCTCGACAGGCGACACTGAAGCTTTCTTT
TRBV30	NA	TRBJ2-7	NA	CAWRASGSEQYF	TGTGCCTGGAGAGCATCGGGATCCGAGCAGTACTTC
TRBV28	TRBD1	TRBJ1-3	NA	CAITDREGNTIYF	TGTGCCATCACAGACAGGGAAGGAAACACCATATATTTT
TRBV4-3	NA	TRBJ1-1	once	CASSQPGAGWGTEAFF	TGCGCCAGCAGCCAACCAGGGGCGGGATGGGGTACTGAAGCTTTCTTT
TRBV6-6	TRBD1	TRBJ1-1	few	CASSYGQGGTEAFF	TGTGCCAGCAGTTACGGACAGGGCGGCACTGAAGCTTTCTTT
TRBV18	TRBD1	TRBJ2-1	NA	CASSPLGQGNEQFF	TGTGCCAGCTCACCTTTGGGACAGGGCAATGAGCAGTTCTTC
TRBV9	NA	TRBJ1-3	NA	CASSVAGRHTIYF	TGTGCCAGCAGCGTAGCAGGGAGGCACACCATATATTTT
TRBV7-2	NA	TRBJ2-1	once	CASRWDFGGYNEQFF	TGTGCCAGCAGGTGGGACTTCGGGGGATACAATGAGCAGTTCTTC
TRBV28	NA	TRBJ2-7	NA	CASSYRDGPYEQYF	TGTGCCAGCAGTTACCGGGACGGTCCCTACGAGCAGTACTTC
TRBV2	TRBD1	TRBJ1-5	NA	CASNDRGQQPQHF	TGTGCCAGCAATGACAGGGGGCAACAGCCCCAGCATTTT
TRBV10-3	NA	TRBJ2-7	NA	CAISEPGAESSYEQYF	TGTGCCATCAGTGAGCCCGGGGCAGAAAGCTCCTACGAGCAGTACTTC
TRBV28	NA	TRBJ2-3	NA	CASSLWTGRTDTQYF	TGTGCCAGCAGTTTATGGACAGGCCGCACAGATACGCAGTATTTT
TRBV29-1	NA	TRBJ2-1	NA	CSVERGTYNEQFF	TGCAGCGTTGAGAGGGGAACCTACAATGAGCAGTTCTTC
TRBV7-9	NA	TRBJ2-5	NA	CASSLAGGQETQYF	TGTGCCAGCAGCTTAGCGGGGGGCCAAGAGACCCAGTACTTC
TRBV28	TRBD1	TRBJ2-3	NA	CASSSAGTGLTDTQYF	TGTGCCAGCAGTAGCGCCGGGACAGGGCTCACAGATACGCAGTATTTT
TRBV5-6	TRBD2	TRBJ2-1	NA	CASSGGAGGGEQFF	TGTGCCAGCAGCGGCGGAGCGGGAGGGGGTGAGCAGTTCTTC
TRBV19	NA	TRBJ1-1	NA	CASSIGSAYGRKNTEAFF	TGTGCCAGTAGTATAGGTTCCGCTTACGGGAGGAAGAACACTGAAGCTTTCTTT
TRBV5-1	NA	TRBJ1-1	NA	CASSLGVQGRAFF	TGCGCCAGCAGCTTGGGTGTCCAGGGACGAGCTTTCTTT
TRBV29-1	TRBD2	TRBJ2-2	once	CSTNYGSGDGELFF	TGCAGCACCAATTATGGAAGCGGGGACGGGGAGCTGTTTTTT
TRBV7-2	NA	TRBJ1-2	NA	CASSASRNYGYTF	TGTGCCAGCAGCGCAAGCAGGAACTATGGCTACACCTTC
TRBV6-5	TRBD1	TRBJ2-1	few	CASSRTGNNEQFF	TGTGCCAGCAGCCGGACAGGGAACAATGAGCAGTTCTTC
TRBV27	NA	TRBJ1-2	NA	CASSLREGANYGYTF	TGTGCCAGCAGTTTAAGAGAGGGAGCTAACTATGGCTACACCTTC
TRBV5-1	NA	TRBJ2-2	NA	CASSLAVQGSAGELFF	TGCGCCAGCAGCTTGGCGGTTCAGGGGTCAGCCGGGGAGCTGTTTTTT
TRBV27	NA	TRBJ2-5	once	CASSLSGLRETQYF	TGTGCCAGCAGTTTATCCGGCCTTCGGGAGACCCAGTACTTC
TRBV5-1	NA	TRBJ2-5	NA	CASSPAGPETQYF	TGCGCCAGCAGCCCCGCCGGCCCCGAGACCCAGTACTTC
TRBV5-8	NA	TRBJ2-7	NA	CASSLIQTYEQYF	TGTGCCAGCAGCTTGATACAGACTTACGAGCAGTACTTC
TRBV4-3	NA	TRBJ1-2	NA	CASSPGPGSYGYTF	TGCGCCAGCAGTCCCGGGCCAGGCTCCTATGGCTACACCTTC
TRBV5-1	NA	TRBJ2-6	NA	CASSLGPISGANVLTF	TGCGCCAGCAGCTTGGGTCCTATCTCTGGGGCCAACGTCCTGACTTTC
TRBV29-1	TRBD1	TRBJ1-5	NA	CSVEDEGQGRRGSNQPQHF	TGCAGCGTTGAAGACGAGGGACAGGGGCGACGGGGTAGCAATCAGCCCCAGCATTTT
TRBV5-1	NA	TRBJ1-3	NA	CASSLLGDGNTIYF	TGCGCCAGCAGCTTGCTAGGGGACGGAAACACCATATATTTT
TRBV4-1	TRBD2	TRBJ2-3	NA	CASSQATSGSWNTDTQYF	TGCGCCAGCAGCCAAGCCACTAGCGGGAGTTGGAACACAGATACGCAGTATTTT
TRBV7-3	NA	TRBJ2-3	NA	CASSIIGVDTQYF	TGTGCCAGCAGCATAATTGGGGTAGATACGCAGTATTTT
TRBV6-5	NA	TRBJ2-5	NA	CASSYQGREETQYF	TGTGCCAGCAGTTACCAGGGACGGGAGGAGACCCAGTACTTC
TRBV10-1	TRBD1	TRBJ2-1	NA	CASSESWTGALDEQFF	TGCGCCAGCAGTGAGTCGTGGACAGGGGCCTTGGATGAGCAGTTCTTC
TRBV6-5	NA	TRBJ1-2	NA	CASSYGGEPVGGYTF	TGTGCCAGCAGTTACGGGGGGGAACCCGTGGGAGGCTACACCTTC